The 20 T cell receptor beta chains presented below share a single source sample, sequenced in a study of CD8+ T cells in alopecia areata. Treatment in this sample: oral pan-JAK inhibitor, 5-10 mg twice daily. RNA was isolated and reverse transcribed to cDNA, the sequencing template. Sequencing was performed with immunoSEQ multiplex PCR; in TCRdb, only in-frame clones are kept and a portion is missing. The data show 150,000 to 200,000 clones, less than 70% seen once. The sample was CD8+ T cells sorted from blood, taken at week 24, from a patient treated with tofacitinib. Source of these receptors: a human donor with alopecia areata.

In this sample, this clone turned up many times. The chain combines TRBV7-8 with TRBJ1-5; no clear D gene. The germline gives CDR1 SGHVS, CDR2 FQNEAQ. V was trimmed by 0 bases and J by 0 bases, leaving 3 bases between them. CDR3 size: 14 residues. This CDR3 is CASSLAASNQPQHF. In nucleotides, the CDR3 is TGTGCCAGCAGCTTAGCGGCTAGCAATCAGCCCCAGCATTTT.

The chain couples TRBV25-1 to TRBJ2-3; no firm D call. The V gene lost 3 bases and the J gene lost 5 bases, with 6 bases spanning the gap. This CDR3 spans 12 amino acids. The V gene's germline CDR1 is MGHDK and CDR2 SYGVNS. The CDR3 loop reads CASSELEDTQYF. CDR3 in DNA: TGTGCCAGCAGTGAGCTAGAAGATACGCAGTATTTT.

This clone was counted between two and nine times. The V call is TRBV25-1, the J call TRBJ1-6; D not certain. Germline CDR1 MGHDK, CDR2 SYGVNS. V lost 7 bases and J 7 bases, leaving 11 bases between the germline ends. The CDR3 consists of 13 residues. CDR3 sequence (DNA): TGTGCCAGCAACGAGGGCTTGAATTCACCCCTCCACTTT. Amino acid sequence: CASNEGLNSPLHF.

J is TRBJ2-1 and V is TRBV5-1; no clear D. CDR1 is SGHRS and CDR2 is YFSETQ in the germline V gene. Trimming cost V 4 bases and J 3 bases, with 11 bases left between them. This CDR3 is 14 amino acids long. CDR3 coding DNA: TGCGCCAGCAGCCCCGAAAGGGTCTACAATGAGCAGTTCTTC. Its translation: CASSPERVYNEQFF.

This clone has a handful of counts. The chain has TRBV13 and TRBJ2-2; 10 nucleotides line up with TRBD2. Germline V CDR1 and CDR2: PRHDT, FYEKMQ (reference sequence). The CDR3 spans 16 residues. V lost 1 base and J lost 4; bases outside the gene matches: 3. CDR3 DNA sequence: TGTGCCAGCAGCTTAGTTTCTAGCGGGGGCACCGGGGAGCTGTTTTTT. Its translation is CASSLVSSGGTGELFF.

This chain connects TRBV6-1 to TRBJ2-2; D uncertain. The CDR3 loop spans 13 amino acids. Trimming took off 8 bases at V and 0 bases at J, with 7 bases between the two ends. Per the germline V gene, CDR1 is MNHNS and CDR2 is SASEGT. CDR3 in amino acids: CASAEPNTGELFF. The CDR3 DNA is TGTGCCAGCGCGGAACCGAACACCGGGGAGCTGTTTTTT.

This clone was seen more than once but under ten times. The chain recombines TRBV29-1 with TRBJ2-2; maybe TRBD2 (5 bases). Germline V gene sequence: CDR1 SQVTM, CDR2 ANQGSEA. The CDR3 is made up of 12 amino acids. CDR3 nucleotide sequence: TGCATCGTCGGGGCGAACACCGGGGAGCTGTTTTTT. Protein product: CIVGANTGELFF.

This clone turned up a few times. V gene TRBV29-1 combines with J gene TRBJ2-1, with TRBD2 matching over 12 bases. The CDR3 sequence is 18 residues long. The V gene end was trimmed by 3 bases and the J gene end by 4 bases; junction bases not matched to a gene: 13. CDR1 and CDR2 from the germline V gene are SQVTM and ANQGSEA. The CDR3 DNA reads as TGCAGCGTTGATGGGCCCCGAATGGGACTAGCGGGTTACAATGAGCAGTTCTTC. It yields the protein CSVDGPRMGLAGYNEQFF.

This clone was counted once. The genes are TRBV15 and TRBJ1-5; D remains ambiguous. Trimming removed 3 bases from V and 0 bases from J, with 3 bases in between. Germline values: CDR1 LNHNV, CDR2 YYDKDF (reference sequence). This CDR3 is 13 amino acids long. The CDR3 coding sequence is TGTGCCACCAGCAGGGGTAGCAATCAGCCCCAGCATTTT. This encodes CATSRGSNQPQHF.

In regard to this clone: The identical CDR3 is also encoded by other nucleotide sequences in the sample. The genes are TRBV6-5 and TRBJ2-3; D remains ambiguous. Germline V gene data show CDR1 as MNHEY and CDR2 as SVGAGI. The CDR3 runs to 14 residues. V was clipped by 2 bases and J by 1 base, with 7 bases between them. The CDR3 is CASSYSGGTDTQYF. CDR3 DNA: TGTGCCAGCAGTTACAGTGGCGGCACAGATACGCAGTATTTT.

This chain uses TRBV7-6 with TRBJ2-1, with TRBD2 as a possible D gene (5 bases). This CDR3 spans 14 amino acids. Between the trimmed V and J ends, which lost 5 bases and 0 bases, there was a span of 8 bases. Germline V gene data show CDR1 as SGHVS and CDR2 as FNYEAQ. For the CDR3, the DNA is TGTGCCAGCAGCCTGAGCGGCTCCTACAATGAGCAGTTCTTC. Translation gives CASSLSGSYNEQFF.

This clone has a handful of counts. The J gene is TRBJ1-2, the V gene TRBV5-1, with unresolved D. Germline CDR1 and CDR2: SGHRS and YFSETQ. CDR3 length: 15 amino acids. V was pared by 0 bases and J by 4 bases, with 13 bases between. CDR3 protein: CASSLAADPSYGYTF. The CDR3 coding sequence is TGCGCCAGCAGCTTGGCGGCCGACCCCAGCTATGGCTACACCTTC.

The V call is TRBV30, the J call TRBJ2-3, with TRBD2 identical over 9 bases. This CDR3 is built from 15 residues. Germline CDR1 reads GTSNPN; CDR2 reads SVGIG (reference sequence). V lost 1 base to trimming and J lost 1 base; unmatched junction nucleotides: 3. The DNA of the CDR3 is TGTGCCTGGAGTGGTGAGCGGGGGGGCACAGATACGCAGTATTTT. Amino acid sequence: CAWSGERGGTDTQYF.

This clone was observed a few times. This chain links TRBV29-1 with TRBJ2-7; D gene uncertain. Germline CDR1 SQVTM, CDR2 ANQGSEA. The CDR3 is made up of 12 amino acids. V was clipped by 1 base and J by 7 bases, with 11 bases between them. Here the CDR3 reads CSVEGSFHEQYF. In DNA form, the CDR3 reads TGCAGCGTTGAAGGTAGCTTCCATGAGCAGTACTTC.

DNA of the CDR3: TGTGCCAGCAGCGTACCCTCGAAGACTAGCAACACCGGGGAGCTGTTTTTT. This encodes CASSVPSKTSNTGELFF. This chain links TRBV9 with TRBJ2-2; 7 positions agree with TRBD2. From germline, CDR1 is SGDLS and CDR2 YYNGEE. The CDR3 has 17 residues. The ends lost 1 base at V and 2 bases at J; junction bases unmatched: 8.

The CDR3 DNA is TGCGCCAGCAGCCAAGATCCCGGGGGTTACAATGAGCAGTTCTTC. This translates into CASSQDPGGYNEQFF. V usage is TRBV4-3 and J usage is TRBJ2-1; a possible D gene is TRBD2 (6 bases). V was trimmed by 0 bases and J by 4 bases, leaving 10 bases between them. The CDR3 totals 15 residues. Germline values: CDR1 LGHNA, CDR2 YSLEER.

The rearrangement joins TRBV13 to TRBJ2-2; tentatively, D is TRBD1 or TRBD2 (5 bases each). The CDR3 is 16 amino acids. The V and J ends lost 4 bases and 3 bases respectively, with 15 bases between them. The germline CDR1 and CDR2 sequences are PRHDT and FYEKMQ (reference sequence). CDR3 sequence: CASSSLGEPDTGELFF. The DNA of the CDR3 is TGTGCCAGCAGCTCCTTGGGGGAGCCCGACACCGGGGAGCTGTTTTTT.

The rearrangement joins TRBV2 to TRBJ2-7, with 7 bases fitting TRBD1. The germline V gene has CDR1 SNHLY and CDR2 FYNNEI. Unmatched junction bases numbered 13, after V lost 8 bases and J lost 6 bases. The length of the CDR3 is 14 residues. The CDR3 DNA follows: TGTGCCAGCGCCGAACAGGGGATCGACTTCGAGCAGTACTTC. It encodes CASAEQGIDFEQYF.

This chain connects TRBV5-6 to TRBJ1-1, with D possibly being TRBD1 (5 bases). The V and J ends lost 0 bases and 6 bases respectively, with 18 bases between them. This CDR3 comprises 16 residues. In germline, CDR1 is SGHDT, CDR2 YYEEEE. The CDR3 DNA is TGTGCCAGCAGCTTGGAGGGTTTACAGGTTAGGGCTGAAGCTTTCTTT. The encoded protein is CASSLEGLQVRAEAFF.

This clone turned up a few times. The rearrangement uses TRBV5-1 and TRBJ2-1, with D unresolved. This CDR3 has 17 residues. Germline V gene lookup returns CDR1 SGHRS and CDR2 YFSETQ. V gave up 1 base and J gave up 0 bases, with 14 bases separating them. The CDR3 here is CASSLYGALSSYNEQFF. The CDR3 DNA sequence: TGCGCCAGCAGCTTGTACGGAGCCCTAAGCTCCTACAATGAGCAGTTCTTC.